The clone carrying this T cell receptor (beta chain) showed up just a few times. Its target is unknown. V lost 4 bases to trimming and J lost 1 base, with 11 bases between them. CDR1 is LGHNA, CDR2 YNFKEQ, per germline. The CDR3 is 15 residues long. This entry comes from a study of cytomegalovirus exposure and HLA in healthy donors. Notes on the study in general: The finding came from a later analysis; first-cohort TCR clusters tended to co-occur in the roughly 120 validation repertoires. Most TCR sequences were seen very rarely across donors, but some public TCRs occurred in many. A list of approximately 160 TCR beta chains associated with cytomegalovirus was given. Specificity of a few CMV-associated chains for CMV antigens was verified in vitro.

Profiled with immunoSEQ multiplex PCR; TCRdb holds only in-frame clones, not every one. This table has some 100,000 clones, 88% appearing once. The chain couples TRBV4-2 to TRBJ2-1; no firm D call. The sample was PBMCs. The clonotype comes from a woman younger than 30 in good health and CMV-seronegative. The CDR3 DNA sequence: TGTGCCAGCAGCCTCGACTCAACATCCTACAATGAGCAGTTCTTC. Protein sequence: CASSLDSTSYNEQFF.